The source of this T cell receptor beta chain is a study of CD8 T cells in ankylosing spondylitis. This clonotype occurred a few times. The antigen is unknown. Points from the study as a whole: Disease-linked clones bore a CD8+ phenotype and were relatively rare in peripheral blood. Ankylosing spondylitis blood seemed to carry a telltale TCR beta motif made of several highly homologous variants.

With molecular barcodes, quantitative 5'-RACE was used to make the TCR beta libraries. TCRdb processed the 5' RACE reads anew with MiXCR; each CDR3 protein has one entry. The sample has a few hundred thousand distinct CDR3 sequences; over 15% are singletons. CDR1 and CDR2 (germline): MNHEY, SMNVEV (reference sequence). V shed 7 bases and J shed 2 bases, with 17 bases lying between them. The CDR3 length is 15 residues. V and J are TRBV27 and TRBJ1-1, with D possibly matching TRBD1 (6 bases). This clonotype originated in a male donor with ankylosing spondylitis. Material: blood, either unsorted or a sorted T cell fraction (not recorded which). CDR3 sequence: CASTPSPRGNTEAFF. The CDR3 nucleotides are TGTGCCAGCACCCCGTCCCCCAGGGGCAACACTGAAGCTTTCTTT.